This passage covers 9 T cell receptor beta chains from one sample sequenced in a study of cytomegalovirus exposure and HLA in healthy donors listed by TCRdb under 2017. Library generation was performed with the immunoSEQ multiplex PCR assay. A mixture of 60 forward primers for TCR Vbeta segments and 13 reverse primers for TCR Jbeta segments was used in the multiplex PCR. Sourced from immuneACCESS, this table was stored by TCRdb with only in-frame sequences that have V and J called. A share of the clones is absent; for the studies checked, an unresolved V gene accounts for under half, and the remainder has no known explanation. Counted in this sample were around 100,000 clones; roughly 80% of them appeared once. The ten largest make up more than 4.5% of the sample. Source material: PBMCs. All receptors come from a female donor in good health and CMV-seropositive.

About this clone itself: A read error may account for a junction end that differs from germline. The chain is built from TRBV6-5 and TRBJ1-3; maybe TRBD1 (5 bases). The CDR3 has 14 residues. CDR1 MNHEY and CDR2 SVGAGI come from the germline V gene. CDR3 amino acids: CASSYDSSGTTIYF. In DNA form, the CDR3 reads TGTGCCAGCAGTTACGACAGTTCAGGAACCACCATATATTTT.

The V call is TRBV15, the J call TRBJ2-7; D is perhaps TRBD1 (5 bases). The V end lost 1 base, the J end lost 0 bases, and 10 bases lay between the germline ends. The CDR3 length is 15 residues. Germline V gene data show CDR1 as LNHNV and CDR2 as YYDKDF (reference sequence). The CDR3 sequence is CATSRGRDSSYEQYF. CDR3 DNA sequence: TGTGCCACCAGCAGAGGGCGAGACAGCTCCTACGAGCAGTACTTC.

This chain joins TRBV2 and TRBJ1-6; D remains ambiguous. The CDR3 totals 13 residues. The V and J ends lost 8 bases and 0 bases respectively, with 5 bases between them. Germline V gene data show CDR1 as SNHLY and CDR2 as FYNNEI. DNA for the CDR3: TGTGCCAGCTATAGCTCCTATAATTCACCCCTCCACTTT. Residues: CASYSSYNSPLHF.

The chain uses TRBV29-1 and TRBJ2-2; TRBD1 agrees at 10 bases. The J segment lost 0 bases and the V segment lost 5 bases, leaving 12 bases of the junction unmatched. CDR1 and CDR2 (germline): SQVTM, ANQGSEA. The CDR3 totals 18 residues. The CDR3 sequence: CSVLPGQGSFANTGELFF. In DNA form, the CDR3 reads TGCAGCGTTCTGCCGGGACAGGGGAGTTTTGCGAACACCGGGGAGCTGTTTTTT.

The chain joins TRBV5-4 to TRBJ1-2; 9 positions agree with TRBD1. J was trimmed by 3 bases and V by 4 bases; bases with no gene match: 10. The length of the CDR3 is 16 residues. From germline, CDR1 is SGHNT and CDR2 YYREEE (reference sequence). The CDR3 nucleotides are TGTGCCAGCAGCCCCGCTAAGGGACAGGGCGACTATGGCTACACCTTC. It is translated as CASSPAKGQGDYGYTF.

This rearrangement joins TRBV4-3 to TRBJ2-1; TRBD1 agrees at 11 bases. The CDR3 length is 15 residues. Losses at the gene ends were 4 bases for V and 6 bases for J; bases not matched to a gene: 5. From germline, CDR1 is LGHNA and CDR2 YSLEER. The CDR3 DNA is TGCGCCAGCAGCCTCCGGGACAGGGGGAGCAATGAGCAGTTCTTC. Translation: CASSLRDRGSNEQFF.

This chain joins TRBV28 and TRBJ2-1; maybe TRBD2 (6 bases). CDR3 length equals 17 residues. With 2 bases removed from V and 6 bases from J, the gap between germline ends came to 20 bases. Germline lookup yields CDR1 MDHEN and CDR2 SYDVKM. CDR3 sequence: CASSLLLGGNVGNEQFF. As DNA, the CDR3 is TGTGCCAGCAGTTTACTATTGGGCGGGAATGTAGGCAATGAGCAGTTCTTC.

This chain's CDR3 is CASSLFGVNTGELFF. The CDR3 region has the DNA TGTGCCAGCAGTTTATTCGGGGTCAACACCGGGGAGCTGTTTTTT. V usage is TRBV27 and J usage is TRBJ2-2, with D possibly matching TRBD2 (5 bases). The germline V gene encodes CDR1 MNHEY and CDR2 SMNVEV (reference sequence). This CDR3 is 15 amino acids long. The ends were cut back, 1 base at V and 2 bases at J, with 8 bases in the middle.

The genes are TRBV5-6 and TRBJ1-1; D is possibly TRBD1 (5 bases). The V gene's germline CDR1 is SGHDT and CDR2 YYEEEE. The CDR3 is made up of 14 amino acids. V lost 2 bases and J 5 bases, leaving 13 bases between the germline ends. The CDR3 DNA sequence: TGTGCCAGCAGCTTTATGTCTCAGGGTACTGAAGCTTTCTTT. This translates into CASSFMSQGTEAFF. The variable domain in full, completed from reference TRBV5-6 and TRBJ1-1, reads DAGVTQSPTHLIKTRGQQVTLRCSPKSGHDTVSWYQQALGQGPQFIFQYYEEEERQRGNFPDRFSGHQFPNYSSELNVNALLLGDSALYLCASSFMSQGTEAFFGQGTRLTVV.